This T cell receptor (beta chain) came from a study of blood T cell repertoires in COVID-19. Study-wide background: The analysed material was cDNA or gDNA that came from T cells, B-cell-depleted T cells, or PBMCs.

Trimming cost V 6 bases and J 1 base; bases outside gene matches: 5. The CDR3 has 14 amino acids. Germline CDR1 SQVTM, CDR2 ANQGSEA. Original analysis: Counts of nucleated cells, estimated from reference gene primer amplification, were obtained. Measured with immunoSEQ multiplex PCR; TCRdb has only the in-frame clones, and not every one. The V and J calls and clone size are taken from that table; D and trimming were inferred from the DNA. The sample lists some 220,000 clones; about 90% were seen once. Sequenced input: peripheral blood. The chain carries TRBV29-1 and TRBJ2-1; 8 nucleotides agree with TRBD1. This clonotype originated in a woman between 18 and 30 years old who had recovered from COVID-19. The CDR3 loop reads CSVRDRISYNEQFF. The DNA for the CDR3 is TGCAGCGTCCGGGACAGGATTTCCTACAATGAGCAGTTCTTC.